Below, 20 T cell receptor beta chains from the same sample are listed, as sequenced in a study of blood T cell repertoires in COVID-19. The table came from immunoSEQ multiplex PCR; TCRdb's copy has only in-frame clones and leaves some out. Counted here are about 120,000 clones, around 83% occurring once; the ten biggest clones make up around 5.5%. Sequencing input: peripheral blood. These receptors came from a woman in her sixties with COVID-19, enrolled during active disease.

V is TRBV9 and J is TRBJ2-5; possibly TRBD2 for D (5 bases). Trimming shortened V by 3 bases and J by 4 bases, and 16 bases separated the two germline ends. CDR1 is SGDLS, CDR2 YYNGEE, per germline. The CDR3 extends over 15 amino acids. DNA of the CDR3: TGTGCCAGCAGCGCCCCCCGGGGTTTGGGAGAGACCCAGTACTTC. Protein: CASSAPRGLGETQYF.

The chain joins TRBV19 to TRBJ1-2; D uncertain. V was pared by 11 bases and J by 1 base, with 5 bases between. The CDR3 length is 10 residues. Germline CDR1 reads LNHDA; CDR2 reads SQIVND (reference sequence). The CDR3 DNA sequence: TGTGCCTCGTATAACTATGGCTACACCTTC. Encoded protein: CASYNYGYTF.

This clone was observed a handful of times. V usage is TRBV9 and J usage is TRBJ1-1; weak D call: TRBD1 (6 bases). CDR1 is SGDLS and CDR2 is YYNGEE in the germline V gene. The CDR3 contains 14 residues. Trimming removed 2 bases at V and 5 bases at J, with 13 bases between. This CDR3 reads CASSVGQSGTEAFF. The CDR3 nucleotides read TGTGCCAGCAGCGTCGGACAGTCGGGGACTGAAGCTTTCTTT.

The chain combines TRBV15 with TRBJ1-5, with 7 bases aligning to TRBD1. Germline-derived CDR1 and CDR2 are LNHNV and YYDKDF (reference sequence). V was clipped by 6 bases and J by 11 bases; unmatched bases: 16. This CDR3 spans 15 amino acids. The CDR3 sequence: CATSDSQGVDMAQHF. The CDR3 region has the DNA TGTGCCACCAGTGATAGTCAGGGGGTCGATATGGCCCAGCATTTT.

The chain couples TRBV9 to TRBJ1-2, with 7 bases lining up with TRBD1. The CDR3 runs to 15 residues. Germline V gives CDR1 SGDLS, CDR2 YYNGEE. V was clipped by 0 bases and J by 8 bases; unmatched bases: 10. The CDR3 loop is CASSVAEDRLQGYTF. In DNA, the CDR3 is TGTGCCAGCAGCGTAGCGGAGGACAGGCTCCAGGGCTACACCTTC.

The chain employs TRBV18 and TRBJ1-5; 8 nucleotides line up with TRBD1. V gave up 5 bases and J gave up 0 bases; unmatched junction bases: 3. Per the germline V gene, CDR1 is KGHSH and CDR2 is LQKENI. CDR3 length: 15 residues. CDR3 amino acids: CASSGQGNSNQPQHF. The CDR3 DNA reads TGTGCCAGCTCAGGACAGGGAAATAGCAATCAGCCCCAGCATTTT.

This clone has only a few counts. Other DNA sequences in the same sample also yield this CDR3. The chain has TRBV5-1 and TRBJ2-5; 10 bases map to TRBD2. Trimming at V came to 0 bases and at J to 4 bases, leaving 3 bases not matched to a gene. CDR1 is SGHRS and CDR2 is YFSETQ in the germline V gene. This CDR3 comprises 15 residues. CDR3 DNA: TGCGCCAGCAGCTTGGGTCTAGCGGGGGTAGAGACCCAGTACTTC. It encodes CASSLGLAGVETQYF.

This chain uses TRBV10-3 with TRBJ1-1; the match to TRBD1 covers 7 bases. CDR3 length: 14 residues. Per the germline V gene, CDR1 is ENHRY and CDR2 is SYGVKD. V gave up 6 bases and J gave up 1 base; unmatched junction bases: 5. The CDR3 reads CAIRQGGGNTEAFF. CDR3 nucleotides: TGTGCCATCAGGCAGGGGGGAGGGAACACTGAAGCTTTCTTT.

V usage is TRBV7-3 and J usage is TRBJ2-7; TRBD2 matches 12 bases. J gave up 7 bases and V 2 bases, and 6 bases lay outside the gene matches. The germline CDR1 and CDR2 sequences are SGHTA and FQGTGA. CDR3 size: 15 residues. The chain's CDR3 is CASSLSSGGAHEQYF. The CDR3 DNA follows: TGTGCCAGCAGCTTATCTAGCGGGGGGGCGCATGAGCAGTACTTC.

This chain joins TRBV7-2 and TRBJ2-1; possibly TRBD2 for D (5 bases). CDR3 size: 13 residues. Germline assignment: CDR1 SGHTA and CDR2 FQGNSA. V dropped 5 bases and J dropped 6 bases, with 11 bases sitting between them. CDR3 in amino acids: CASSRLTPNEQFF. CDR3 in DNA: TGTGCCAGCAGCCGACTAACCCCCAATGAGCAGTTCTTC.

The V and J genes are TRBV3-1 (or the pseudogene TRBV3-2) and TRBJ1-3; the match to TRBD1 covers 8 bases. This CDR3 comprises 15 residues. Looked up from germline, CDR1 is LGHDT and CDR2 is YNNKEL (reference sequence). V was clipped by 2 bases and J by 3 bases; unmatched bases: 3. CDR3 protein: CASSQQGAVGNTIYF. CDR3 nucleotides: TGTGCCAGCAGCCAACAGGGGGCTGTTGGAAACACCATATATTTT.

V and J are TRBV18 and TRBJ2-5, with TRBD2 as a possible D gene (6 bases). This CDR3 is 15 amino acids long. CDR1 is KGHSH and CDR2 is LQKENI in the germline V gene. Deletions cut 3 bases from V and 0 bases from J, with 11 bases between. The CDR3 DNA follows: TGTGCCAGCTCACCGGGGCGGGGTAACCAAGAGACCCAGTACTTC. It specifies CASSPGRGNQETQYF.

V and J are TRBV19 and TRBJ1-2; 9 positions match TRBD1. In germline, CDR1 is LNHDA, CDR2 SQIVND (reference sequence). Trimming took 4 bases from V and 0 from J; bases not matched to a gene: 9. The CDR3 length is 17 residues. The chain's CDR3 is CASSTPTGGPTNYGYTF. CDR3 coding DNA: TGTGCCAGTAGTACCCCAACAGGGGGCCCAACTAACTATGGCTACACCTTC.

The V gene is TRBV19, the J gene TRBJ2-7; unclear D gene. The germline gives CDR1 LNHDA, CDR2 SQIVND (reference sequence). This CDR3 has 15 amino acids. V was shortened by 0 bases and J by 3 bases, with 12 bases between the two germline ends. In DNA, the CDR3 is TGTGCCAGTAGTATAGATCTTGACACATACTACGAGCAGTACTTC. This codes for CASSIDLDTYYEQYF.

In its sample, this clone was seen a few times. Other nucleotide sequences in the sample specify the same CDR3. V gene TRBV19 combines with J gene TRBJ1-1; D gene ambiguous. Trimming left V 3 bases short and J 1 base short, with 9 bases between. CDR1 and CDR2 (germline): LNHDA, SQIVND (reference sequence). The CDR3 loop spans 14 amino acids. The DNA for the CDR3 is TGTGCCAGTAGTATTAGGGAGGAGAACACTGAAGCTTTCTTT. Protein: CASSIREENTEAFF.

V is TRBV14 and J is TRBJ2-5; 7 bases are shared with TRBD2. The CDR3 spans 14 residues. Germline V gives CDR1 SGHDN, CDR2 FVKESK. Germline trimming cut 1 base from V and 5 bases from J; bases unmatched to any gene: 4. The CDR3 coding sequence is TGTGCCAGCAGCCAAGTACCAGCGGGGGAGACCCAGTACTTC. It specifies CASSQVPAGETQYF.

A single count supports this clone. This rearrangement joins TRBV30 to TRBJ1-2; 9 bases are shared with TRBD1. This CDR3 has 15 residues. Unmatched junction bases numbered 5, after V lost 1 base and J lost 2 bases. From germline, CDR1 is GTSNPN and CDR2 SVGIG (reference sequence). Here the CDR3 reads CAWSAPGTGNYGYTF. In DNA, the CDR3 is TGTGCCTGGAGTGCTCCCGGGACAGGGAACTATGGCTACACCTTC.

The chain recombines TRBV30 with TRBJ1-1; D possibly corresponds to TRBD1 (6 bases). Germline V gene lookup returns CDR1 GTSNPN and CDR2 SVGIG (reference sequence). V was trimmed by 3 bases and J by 3 bases, leaving 11 bases between them. The CDR3 is made up of 13 amino acids. The CDR3 loop is CAWRGGPYTEAFF. In DNA form, the CDR3 reads TGTGCCTGGAGAGGGGGACCTTACACTGAAGCTTTCTTT.

This sequence joins TRBV5-6 and TRBJ1-4, with a tentative D call TRBD1 (5 bases). CDR1 is SGHDT and CDR2 is YYEEEE in the germline V gene. This CDR3 region has 15 residues. V lost 4 bases, J lost 0 bases, and 10 bases lay in between. The CDR3 region is CASSQTGATNEKLFF. The CDR3 nucleotides are TGTGCCAGCAGCCAAACAGGTGCAACTAATGAAAAACTGTTTTTT.

The rearrangement uses TRBV9 and TRBJ1-3; D gene ambiguous. The CDR3 contains 14 residues. Between the trimmed V and J ends, which lost 2 bases and 2 bases, there was a span of 8 bases. The V gene's germline CDR1 is SGDLS and CDR2 YYNGEE. The CDR3 sequence is CASSVWGAGNTIYF. The CDR3 DNA follows: TGTGCCAGCAGCGTTTGGGGAGCTGGAAACACCATATATTTT.